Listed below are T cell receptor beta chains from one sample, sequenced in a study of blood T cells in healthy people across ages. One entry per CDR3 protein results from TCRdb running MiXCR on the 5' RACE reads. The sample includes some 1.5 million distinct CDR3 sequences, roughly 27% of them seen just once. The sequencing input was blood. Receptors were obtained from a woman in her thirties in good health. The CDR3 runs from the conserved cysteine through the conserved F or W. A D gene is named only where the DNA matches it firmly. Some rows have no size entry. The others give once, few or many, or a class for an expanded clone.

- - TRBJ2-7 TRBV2 TGTGCCAGCGGCCCAGCGTACATCGGGTCCTACGAGCAGTACTTC CASGPAYIGSYEQYF
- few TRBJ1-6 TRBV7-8 TGTGCCAGCAGCTCTAGACAGATTTATAATTCACCCCTCCACTTT CASSSRQIYNSPLHF
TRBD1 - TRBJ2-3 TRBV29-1 TGCAGCGTAACAGGGGGAAAGACGGATACGCAGTATTTT CSVTGGKTDTQYF
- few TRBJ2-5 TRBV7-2 TGTGCCAGCTATACCCCTACAGGCGACCAAGAGACCCAGTACTTC CASYTPTGDQETQYF
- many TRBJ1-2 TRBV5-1 TGCGCCAGCAGCTTGGGACAGCTAGCTAACTATGGCTACACCTTC CASSLGQLANYGYTF
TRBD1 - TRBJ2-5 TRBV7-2 TGTGCCAGCAGCTACGGACAGGGGGCGAGAGAGACCCAGTACTTC CASSYGQGARETQYF
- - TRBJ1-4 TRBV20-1 TGCAGTGCTAGAGAGCATAAATTAGCAACTAATGAAAAACTGTTTTTT CSAREHKLATNEKLFF
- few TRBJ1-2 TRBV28 TGTGCCAGCAGTTTTGTAGGCTCCCTGGACCTTGGCTACACCTTC CASSFVGSLDLGYTF
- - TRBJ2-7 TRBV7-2 TGTGCCAGCAGCGTATTTGATGGGGCTAGCGCCTACGAGCGGTACTTC CASSVFDGASAYERYF
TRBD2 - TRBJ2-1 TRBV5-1 TGCGCCAGCACACTAGCGGGAAACATCCGACGAGGCTATGAGCAGTTCTTC CASTLAGNIRRGYEQFF
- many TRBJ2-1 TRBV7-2 TGTGCCAGCAGTTCCACACGGAGCTCCTACAATGAGCAGTTCTTC CASSSTRSSYNEQFF
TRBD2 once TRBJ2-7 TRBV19 TGTGCCAGTAGTATGGGCGGGGGATCCTACGAGCAGTACTTC CASSMGGGSYEQYF
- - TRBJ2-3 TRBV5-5 TGTGCCAGCAGACGAGGACTGACGGCCAACACAGATACGCAGTATTTT CASRRGLTANTDTQYF
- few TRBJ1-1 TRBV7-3 TGTGCCAGCAGCTTATCGGGGTCTGAAGCTGAAGCTTTCTTT CASSLSGSEAEAFF
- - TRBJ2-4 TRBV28 TGTGCCAGCACCCTCCCAGGGGGGTCCAAAAACATTCAGTACTTC CASTLPGGSKNIQYF
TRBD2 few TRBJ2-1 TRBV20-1 TGCAGTGCTAATTCGGCGGGGGGTGTCCGCTCCTACAATGAGCAGTTCTTC CSANSAGGVRSYNEQFF
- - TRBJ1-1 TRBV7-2 TGTGCCAGCAGCTTAGATAATCGGGGCACTGAAGCTTTCTTT CASSLDNRGTEAFF
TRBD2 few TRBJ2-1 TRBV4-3 TGCGCCAGCAGCCAAGATGAACCGGGAGGGGTCTACAATGAGCAGTTCTTC CASSQDEPGGVYNEQFF
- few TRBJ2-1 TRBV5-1 TGCGCCAGCAGCCCGGACGCATACAATGAGCAGTTCTTC CASSPDAYNEQFF
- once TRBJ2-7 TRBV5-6 TGTGCCAGCAGCCGGCCCGGCGGACGGGCCTCCTACGAGCAGTACTTC CASSRPGGRASYEQYF